The clone carrying this T cell receptor beta chain came up a few times. Its antigen is still unknown. The CDR3 totals 14 residues. Germline loops: CDR1 MGHDK, CDR2 SYGVNS. The ends lost 6 bases at V and 7 bases at J; junction bases unmatched: 10. The PCR was carried out with 60 Vbeta primers and 13 Jbeta primers. The method was immunoSEQ multiplex PCR; TCRdb's version includes in-frame clones alone and lacks a portion of them. The repertoire has 150,000 to 200,000 clones, 80% of them found once; the top ten carry 13% to 15%. This sample was included in a study of cytomegalovirus exposure and HLA in healthy donors. Study-wide findings and caveats: According to a later analysis, most TCR beta chains associated with CMV appeared HLA-restricted.

The clonotype comes from a middle-aged woman in good health and CMV-seronegative. Sequenced material: PBMCs. The chain couples TRBV25-1 to TRBJ2-7, with 9 bases fitting TRBD1. CDR3 nucleotide sequence: TGTGCCAGCAGGGGGGGGACAGGGATGTGGGAGCAGTACTTC. As protein: CASRGGTGMWEQYF.